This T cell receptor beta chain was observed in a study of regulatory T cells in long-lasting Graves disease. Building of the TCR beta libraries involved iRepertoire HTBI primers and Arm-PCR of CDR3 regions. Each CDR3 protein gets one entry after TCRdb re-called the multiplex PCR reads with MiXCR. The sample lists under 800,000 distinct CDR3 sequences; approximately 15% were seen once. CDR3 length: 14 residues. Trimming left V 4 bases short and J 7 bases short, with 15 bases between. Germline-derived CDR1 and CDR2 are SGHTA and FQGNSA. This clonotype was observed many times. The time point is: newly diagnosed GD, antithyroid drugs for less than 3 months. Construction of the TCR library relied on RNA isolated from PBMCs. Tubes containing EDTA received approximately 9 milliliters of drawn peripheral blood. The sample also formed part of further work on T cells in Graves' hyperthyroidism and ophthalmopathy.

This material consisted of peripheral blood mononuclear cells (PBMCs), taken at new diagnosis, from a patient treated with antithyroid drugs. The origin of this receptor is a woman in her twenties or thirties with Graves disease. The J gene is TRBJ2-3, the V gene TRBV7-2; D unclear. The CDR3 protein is CASSSTRSSHTQYF. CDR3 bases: TGTGCCAGCAGCTCGACCCGTAGCTCCCATACGCAGTATTTT. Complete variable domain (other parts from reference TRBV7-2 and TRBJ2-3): GAGVSQSPSNKVTEKGKDVELRCDPISGHTALYWYRQSLGQGLEFLIYFQGNSAPDKSGLPSDRFSAERTGGSVSTLTIQRTQQEDSAVYLCASSSTRSSHTQYFGPGTRLTVL.